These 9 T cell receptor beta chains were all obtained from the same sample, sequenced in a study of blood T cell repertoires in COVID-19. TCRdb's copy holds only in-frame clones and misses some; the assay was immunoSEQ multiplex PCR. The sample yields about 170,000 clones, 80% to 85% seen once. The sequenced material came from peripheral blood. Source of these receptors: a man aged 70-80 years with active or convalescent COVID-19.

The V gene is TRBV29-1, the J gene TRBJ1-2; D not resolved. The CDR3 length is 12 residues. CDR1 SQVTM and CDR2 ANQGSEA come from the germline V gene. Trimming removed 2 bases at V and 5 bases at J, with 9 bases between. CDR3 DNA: TGCAGCGTTGAATTCGGAGGATATGGCTACACCTTC. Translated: CSVEFGGYGYTF.

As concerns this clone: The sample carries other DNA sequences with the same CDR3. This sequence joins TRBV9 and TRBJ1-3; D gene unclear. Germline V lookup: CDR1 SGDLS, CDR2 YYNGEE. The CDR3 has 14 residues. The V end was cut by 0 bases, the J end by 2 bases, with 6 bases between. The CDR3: CASSVGGAGNTIYF. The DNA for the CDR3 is TGTGCCAGCAGCGTAGGCGGGGCTGGAAACACCATATATTTT.

CDR3 sequence reads: CASSPRRGETQYF. In DNA, the CDR3 is TGTGCCAGCAGCCCAAGACGGGGAGAGACCCAGTACTTC. This chain connects TRBV9 to TRBJ2-5, with D possibly matching TRBD2 (5 bases). Per the germline V gene, CDR1 is SGDLS and CDR2 is YYNGEE. With 4 bases removed from V and 4 bases from J, the gap between germline ends came to 11 bases. The CDR3 covers 13 residues.

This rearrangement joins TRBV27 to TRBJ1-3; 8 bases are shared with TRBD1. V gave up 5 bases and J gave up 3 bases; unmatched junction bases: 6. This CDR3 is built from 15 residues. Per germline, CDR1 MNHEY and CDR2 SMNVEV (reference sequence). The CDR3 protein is CASSLDRAGGNTIYF. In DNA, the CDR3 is TGTGCCAGCAGTCTGGACAGGGCGGGTGGAAACACCATATATTTT.

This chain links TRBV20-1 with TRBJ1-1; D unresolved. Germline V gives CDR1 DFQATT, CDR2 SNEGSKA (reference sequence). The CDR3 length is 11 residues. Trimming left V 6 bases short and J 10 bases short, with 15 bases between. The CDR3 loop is CSAGEVARAFF. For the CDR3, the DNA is TGCAGTGCCGGAGAGGTGGCGAGAGCTTTCTTT.

In DNA form, the CDR3 reads TGTGCCAGCAGCGAAAGGAGGGGAGGGAATCAGCCCCAGCATTTT. Translating gives CASSERRGGNQPQHF. The chain recombines TRBV5-6 with TRBJ1-5, with D maybe TRBD1 (5 bases). CDR3 length: 15 residues. The germline CDR1 and CDR2 sequences are SGHDT and YYEEEE. Between the trimmed V and J ends, which lost 4 bases and 4 bases, there was a span of 15 bases.

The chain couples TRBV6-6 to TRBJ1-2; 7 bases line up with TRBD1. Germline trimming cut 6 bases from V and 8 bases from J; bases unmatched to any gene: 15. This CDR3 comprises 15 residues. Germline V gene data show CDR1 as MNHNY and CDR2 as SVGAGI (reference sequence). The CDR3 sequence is CASSYSQGDGGGYTF. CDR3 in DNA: TGTGCCAGCAGCTACAGCCAGGGGGACGGTGGGGGCTACACCTTC.

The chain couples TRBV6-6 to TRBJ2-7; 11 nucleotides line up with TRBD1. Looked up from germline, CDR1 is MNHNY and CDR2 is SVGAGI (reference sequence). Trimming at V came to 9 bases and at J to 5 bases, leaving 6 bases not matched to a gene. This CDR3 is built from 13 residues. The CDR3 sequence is CASSGQGADEQYF. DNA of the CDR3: TGTGCCAGTTCAGGACAGGGGGCGGACGAGCAGTACTTC.

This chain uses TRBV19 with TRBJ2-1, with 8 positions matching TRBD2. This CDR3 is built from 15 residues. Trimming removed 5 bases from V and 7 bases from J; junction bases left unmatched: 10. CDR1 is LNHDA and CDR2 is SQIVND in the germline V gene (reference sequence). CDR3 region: CASSLGTSPSNEQFF. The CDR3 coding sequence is TGTGCCAGTAGTCTTGGGACTAGTCCATCGAATGAGCAGTTCTTC.